The text below deals with one T cell receptor (beta chain). Its antigen is undetermined. TCRdb re-called the reads with MiXCR, one entry per CDR3 protein. The data contain 700,000 to 900,000 distinct CDR3 sequences, about 29% of them seen just once; the ten biggest clones take up around 13%. V lost 5 bases and J 1 base, leaving 15 bases between the germline ends. CDR1 is LNHDA and CDR2 is SQIVND in the germline V gene (reference sequence). The CDR3 runs to 15 residues. This sample is drawn from a study of T cell repertoires in cytomegalovirus infection. Overall study findings and caveats: The response measured ex vivo was dominated by TCR beta clonotypes (HLA-C-restricted and CMV-specific).

The clonotype originates from a human donor in good health (CMV status not recorded). Some clones in this sample may be carry-over from other donors' samples. The source material was cultured CD8+ T cells from PBMCs, sampled from culture after CMV antigen stimulation. The V and J genes are TRBV19 and TRBJ2-7; D is perhaps TRBD1 or TRBD2 (5 bases each). CDR3 loop: CASSAGTASSYEQYF. The CDR3 coding sequence is TGTGCCAGTAGTGCCGGGACCGCCAGTTCCTACGAGCAGTACTTC. The whole variable domain, filled in from reference TRBV19 and TRBJ2-7, reads DGGITQSPKYLFRKEGQNVTLSCEQNLNHDAMYWYRQDPGQGLRLIYYSQIVNDFQKGDIAEGYSVSREKKESFPLTVTSAQKNPTAFYLCASSAGTASSYEQYFGPGTRLTVT.